The TCR beta chain under discussion was sequenced for a study of T cell clones after liver transplantation. About the research overall: In this trial, immunosuppression withdrawal was attempted within 2 years of liver transplant. Tolerant meant at least one year fully off immunosuppression without liver enzymes above twice normal. Third-party-reactive TCRbeta sequences from pre-transplant mixed lymphocyte reactions served as antigen-independent comparators.

Points from the study as a whole: The donor-reactive repertoire was only partly measurable in two subjects, lacking donor cells.

Comment on this clone: No antigen is known for it.

Trimming shortened V by 6 bases and J by 7 bases, and 25 bases separated the two germline ends. Germline V gene sequence: CDR1 SNHLY, CDR2 FYNNEI. CDR3 length: 16 amino acids. Using immunoSEQ multiplex PCR, the repertoire was profiled, and TCRdb retains in-frame clones only, with some absent. Counted here are roughly 100,000 clones, roughly 80% occurring once; the ten biggest clones make up 0.8% to 1%. This rearrangement joins TRBV2 to TRBJ2-7; tentatively, D is TRBD2 (5 bases). The TCR sequence derives from a human donor who received a liver transplant. The input for sequencing was CD4+ T cells from blood, taken before liver transplant. The CDR3 nucleotides are TGTGCCAGCAGCGGTCCTTTCCCAGCGGCCACGGGGGAGCAGTACTTC. Protein product: CASSGPFPAATGEQYF.